Shown below are 24 T cell receptor beta chains from a single sample sequenced in a study of T cell changes during pregnancy in multiple sclerosis. The data were produced by immunoSEQ multiplex PCR, yet TCRdb's version contains in-frame clones alone and is incomplete. The sample lists about 70,000 clones, around 90% occurring once. The specimen comprised peripheral blood, sampled in the third trimester of pregnancy. The origin of the receptors is a female donor in good health, enrolled as a control in a pregnancy study.

The V call is TRBV11-1, the J call TRBJ2-1, with D unclear. Germline V gives CDR1 SGHAT, CDR2 FQDESV (reference sequence). With 5 bases removed from V and 7 bases from J, the gap between germline ends came to 18 bases. The CDR3 covers 15 residues. As DNA, the CDR3 is TGTGCCAGCAGCCTTCACAGCCGGCGAAATAATGAGCAGTTCTTC. Amino acids: CASSLHSRRNNEQFF.

The chain recombines TRBV11-2 with TRBJ2-7; 7 bases are a match to TRBD2. The germline gives CDR1 SGHAT, CDR2 FQNNGV. V was pared by 6 bases and J by 2 bases, with 7 bases of the junction left unmatched. CDR3 length: 14 residues. The CDR3 is CASRLPAGAYEQYF. The CDR3 DNA is TGTGCCAGCAGACTACCGGCGGGGGCCTACGAGCAGTACTTC. Together with reference TRBV11-2 and TRBJ2-7, the CDR3 gives the full variable domain: EAGVAQSPRYKIIEKRQSVAFWCNPISGHATLYWYQQILGQGPKLLIQFQNNGVVDDSQLPKDRFSAERLKGVDSTLKIQPAKLEDSAVYLCASRLPAGAYEQYFGPGTRLTVT.

The rearrangement links TRBV4-2 to TRBJ1-3; a possible D gene is TRBD1 (5 bases). The CDR3 contains 16 residues. Looked up from germline, CDR1 is LGHNA and CDR2 is YNFKEQ. V lost 4 bases to trimming and J lost 2 bases, with 15 bases between them. CDR3 DNA: TGTGCCAGCAGCCCGATGGTGGGGGGGGCTGGAAACACCATATATTTT. It encodes CASSPMVGGAGNTIYF.

The chain carries TRBV5-1 and TRBJ1-2; 7 nucleotides line up with TRBD1. The CDR3 length is 14 residues. Germline V gene lookup returns CDR1 SGHRS and CDR2 YFSETQ. Losses at the gene ends were 3 bases for V and 5 bases for J; bases not matched to a gene: 7. In DNA form, the CDR3 reads TGCGCCAGCAGCTCTAAACAGGGGTCTTATGGCTACACCTTC. It yields the protein CASSSKQGSYGYTF.

This chain links TRBV19 with TRBJ2-3; 10 bases align to TRBD1. CDR1 is LNHDA and CDR2 is SQIVND in the germline V gene (reference sequence). The CDR3 loop spans 13 amino acids. V gave up 9 bases and J gave up 4 bases; unmatched junction bases: 4. The CDR3 DNA reads as TGTGCCAGCGGGACAGGGGAGCCAGATACGCAGTATTTT. Residues: CASGTGEPDTQYF. Filled out from reference TRBV19 and TRBJ2-3, the complete variable domain reads DGGITQSPKYLFRKEGQNVTLSCEQNLNHDAMYWYRQDPGQGLRLIYYSQIVNDFQKGDIAEGYSVSREKKESFPLTVTSAQKNPTAFYLCASGTGEPDTQYFGPGTRLTVL.

The V and J genes are TRBV10-3 and TRBJ1-1; TRBD1 agrees at 7 bases. Germline values: CDR1 ENHRY, CDR2 SYGVKD. The CDR3 length is 13 residues. V lost 8 bases, J lost 4 bases, and 7 bases stayed unmatched. The CDR3 DNA is TGTGCCATCCACCCGGGACAGAGCACTGAAGCTTTCTTT. Its translation: CAIHPGQSTEAFF.

This clone was seen a few times. Sequence at one end of the junction differs from germline and may be a read error. The CDR3 sequence is CASSPGLNTEAFF. The CDR3 DNA is TGTGCTAGCAGTCCCGGGTTGAACACTGAAGCTTTCTTT. This rearrangement joins TRBV7-7 to TRBJ1-1; no definite D call. The V gene's germline CDR1 is SSHAT and CDR2 FNYEAQ (reference sequence). The CDR3 sequence is 13 residues long.

The chain combines TRBV7-2 with TRBJ2-4; no definite D call. Looked up from germline, CDR1 is SGHTA and CDR2 is FQGNSA. The germline V and J ends were trimmed by 4 bases and 0 bases, with 13 bases remaining between them. This CDR3 spans 16 amino acids. CDR3 sequence (DNA): TGTGCCAGCAGCTCTCAGGATCGGCTAGCCAAAAACATTCAGTACTTC. Amino acid sequence: CASSSQDRLAKNIQYF. The complete variable domain, with remaining parts taken from reference TRBV7-2 and TRBJ2-4, reads GAGVSQSPSNKVTEKGKDVELRCDPISGHTALYWYRQSLGQGLEFLIYFQGNSAPDKSGLPSDRFSAERTGGSVSTLTIQRTQQEDSAVYLCASSSQDRLAKNIQYFGAGTRLSVL.

V is TRBV9 and J is TRBJ2-7; 16 nucleotides match TRBD2. The CDR3 runs 16 residues. The germline V gene has CDR1 SGDLS and CDR2 YYNGEE. V lost 3 bases, J lost 3 bases, and 3 bases stayed unmatched. CDR3 in amino acids: CASSEGLAGGLYEQYF. DNA of the CDR3: TGTGCCAGCAGCGAGGGACTAGCGGGGGGGCTCTACGAGCAGTACTTC.

The rearrangement uses TRBV18 and TRBJ2-1, with 9 bases lining up with TRBD1. Trimming cost V 1 base and J 3 bases; bases outside gene matches: 7. The CDR3 loop spans 17 amino acids. Germline CDR1 reads KGHSH; CDR2 reads LQKENI. CDR3 DNA: TGTGCCAGCTCACCACGCCCCGGACAGGGGAGCTACAATGAGCAGTTCTTC. Its translation is CASSPRPGQGSYNEQFF.

This rearrangement joins TRBV25-1 to TRBJ2-7; 8 nucleotides align to TRBD1. J was trimmed by 3 bases and V by 7 bases; bases with no gene match: 5. The V gene's germline CDR1 is MGHDK and CDR2 SYGVNS. The CDR3 runs to 13 residues. CDR3 region: CASTRTGFYEQYF. The CDR3 DNA follows: TGTGCCAGCACTAGGACAGGGTTCTACGAGCAGTACTTC.

The genes are TRBV28 and TRBJ1-2; D call uncertain. The germline V gene has CDR1 MDHEN and CDR2 SYDVKM. V was clipped by 3 bases and J by 8 bases, with 10 bases between them. The CDR3 is made up of 12 amino acids. CDR3 sequence: CASSLAALGYTF. In DNA form, the CDR3 reads TGTGCCAGCAGTTTGGCGGCCTTGGGCTACACCTTC.

J is TRBJ2-7 and V is TRBV5-1; the D gene is possibly TRBD1 (5 bases). Germline V gives CDR1 SGHRS, CDR2 YFSETQ. The CDR3 loop spans 14 amino acids. V lost 0 bases and J lost 2, with 9 bases in between. CDR3 region: CASSLAQGPYEQYF. DNA for the CDR3: TGCGCCAGCAGCTTGGCGCAGGGCCCCTACGAGCAGTACTTC.

The V call is TRBV7-3, the J call TRBJ1-2, with TRBD1 as a possible D gene (6 bases). The CDR3 totals 13 residues. Germline V CDR1 and CDR2: SGHTA, FQGTGA. The V and J ends lost 4 bases and 6 bases respectively, with 12 bases between them. The CDR3 region has the DNA TGTGCCAGCAGCTCAAGCAGGACAGATGGCTACACCTTC. This gives the protein CASSSSRTDGYTF.

The chain uses TRBV7-3 and TRBJ2-2; no firm D call. Deletions cut 2 bases from V and 1 base from J, with 5 bases between. The length of the CDR3 is 14 residues. The germline V gene has CDR1 SGHTA and CDR2 FQGTGA. The CDR3 bases are TGTGCCAGCAGCTTACAACAGAACACCGGGGAGCTGTTTTTT. It codes for CASSLQQNTGELFF.

The chain uses TRBV7-9 and TRBJ1-4, with D unresolved. Looked up from germline, CDR1 is SEHNR and CDR2 is FQNEAQ (reference sequence). CDR3 length: 15 residues. Trimming shortened V by 5 bases and J by 8 bases, and 18 bases separated the two germline ends. The chain's CDR3 is CASSLTAGSSEKLFF. As DNA, the CDR3 is TGTGCCAGCAGCCTAACTGCGGGGTCTTCGGAAAAACTGTTTTTT.

V usage is TRBV7-2 and J usage is TRBJ1-2, with unresolved D. V lost 1 base and J 2 bases, leaving 11 bases between the germline ends. The CDR3 covers 15 residues. Germline-derived CDR1 and CDR2 are SGHTA and FQGNSA. The DNA of the CDR3 is TGTGCCAGCAGCTTAGTAGGCGGCTCAAACTATGGCTACACCTTC. This codes for CASSLVGGSNYGYTF.

The chain has TRBV10-3 and TRBJ1-2, with 7 bases identical to TRBD1. CDR3 size: 14 residues. Germline CDR1 and CDR2: ENHRY and SYGVKD. Trimming took 0 bases from V and 8 from J; bases not matched to a gene: 6. CDR3 coding DNA: TGTGCCATCAGTGAGTCACCAGGGGGAGCCGGCTACACCTTC. It specifies CAISESPGGAGYTF.

The genes are TRBV6-1 and TRBJ1-6, with 10 bases aligning to TRBD1. There are 15 residues in the CDR3. Per the germline V gene, CDR1 is MNHNS and CDR2 is SASEGT. V was clipped by 6 bases and J by 9 bases; unmatched bases: 8. This CDR3 is CASSTGQGGSSPLHF. The CDR3 DNA follows: TGTGCCAGCAGCACAGGACAGGGGGGGAGTTCACCCCTCCACTTT.

The rearrangement joins TRBV6-1 to TRBJ1-1; D not resolved. Germline CDR1 is MNHNS and CDR2 is SASEGT. This CDR3 comprises 13 residues. Trimming took 0 bases from V and 7 from J, leaving 9 bases between them. CDR3: CASSEARRSEAFF. CDR3 DNA sequence: TGTGCCAGCAGTGAAGCTAGGCGGAGTGAAGCTTTCTTT.

The rearrangement joins TRBV7-2 to TRBJ2-1; the match to TRBD2 covers 14 bases. The CDR3 consists of 19 residues. Germline-derived CDR1 and CDR2 are SGHTA and FQGNSA. V trimming: 5 bases; J trimming: 0 bases; junction bases outside the gene matches: 9. The CDR3 reads CASSIPRTSGGSSYNEQFF. As DNA, the CDR3 is TGTGCCAGCAGCATACCCAGGACTAGCGGGGGGAGCTCCTACAATGAGCAGTTCTTC.

The rearrangement uses TRBV5-6 and TRBJ2-2, with D unclear. The germline V and J ends were trimmed by 0 bases and 4 bases, with 7 bases remaining between them. This CDR3 has 14 amino acids. CDR1 SGHDT and CDR2 YYEEEE come from the germline V gene. CDR3 sequence: CASSLGTGTGELFF. The DNA for the CDR3 is TGTGCCAGCAGCTTGGGAACGGGCACCGGGGAGCTGTTTTTT.

The V gene is TRBV4-2, the J gene TRBJ2-2; 7 positions match TRBD1. The CDR3 totals 16 residues. Germline V CDR1 and CDR2: LGHNA, YNFKEQ. Trimming took 4 bases from V and 4 from J; bases not matched to a gene: 9. The CDR3 DNA sequence: TGTGCCAGCAGCCCCTATGGGACAGAGTTCACCGGGGAGCTGTTTTTT. The encoded protein is CASSPYGTEFTGELFF.

V usage is TRBV10-3 and J usage is TRBJ1-5, with a possible D match to TRBD1 (5 bases). The V end was cut by 8 bases, the J end by 1 base, with 9 bases between. Germline lookup yields CDR1 ENHRY and CDR2 SYGVKD. The CDR3 is made up of 13 amino acids. Here the CDR3 DNA reads TGTGCCATCCAGCGGGGGAGCAATCAGCCCCAGCATTTT. This gives the protein CAIQRGSNQPQHF.